The 29 T cell receptor beta chains below all came from one sample that was sequenced in a study of cytomegalovirus exposure and HLA in healthy donors (dated 2017 in TCRdb). Library prep was done by the immunoSEQ multiplex PCR assay. For the multiplex PCR, a mixture combining 60 forward primers for TCR Vbeta segments and 13 reverse primers for TCR Jbeta segments was used. The table was pulled from immuneACCESS by TCRdb, which kept in-frame rearrangements only. Such tables lose some clones; where checked, under half of the loss comes from unresolved V genes, and the rest has no known cause. This sample comprises 150,000 to 200,000 clones, approximately 82% of them detected only once. The ten largest clones add up to 2.1% of the sample. Source material: PBMCs. The receptors shown here come from a woman aged 18-35 years in good health and CMV-seropositive.

V usage is TRBV2 and J usage is TRBJ2-1; TRBD1 aligns across 8 bases. V was clipped by 6 bases and J by 12 bases; unmatched bases: 16. Germline CDR1 and CDR2: SNHLY and FYNNEI. The CDR3 length is 15 residues. The CDR3, as DNA: TGTGCCAGCAGCGCGGCCCGGGGACAGGCTTCGGGGCAGTTCTTC. This translates into CASSAARGQASGQFF.

The CDR3 nucleotides are TGTGCCAGCAGTCCCCCCCGGGTCAACAATGAGCAGTTCTTC. Its translation is CASSPPRVNNEQFF. The chain has TRBV28 and TRBJ2-1; D not resolved. CDR3 length: 14 residues. CDR1 is MDHEN, CDR2 SYDVKM, per germline. Between the trimmed V and J ends, which lost 5 bases and 5 bases, there was a span of 13 bases.

The gene calls are TRBV4-2 and TRBJ2-3, with no clear D. CDR3 length: 15 residues. The V gene's germline CDR1 is LGHNA and CDR2 YNFKEQ. Trimming cost V 0 bases and J 6 bases, with 13 bases left between them. CDR3 in DNA: TGTGCCAGCAGCCAAGATAACTACCAGAGGGATACGCAGTATTTT. This encodes CASSQDNYQRDTQYF.

This clone was counted a few times. This rearrangement joins TRBV23-1 to TRBJ2-7; TRBD1 aligns across 9 bases. TRBV23-1 is reported as an ORF; its role is uncertain. The V and J ends lost 0 bases and 0 bases, in that order; junction bases with no gene match: 3. The CDR3 has 16 amino acids. The CDR3 loop reads CASSQSDRGDSYEQYV. The CDR3 bases are TGCGCCAGCAGTCAATCCGACAGGGGGGACTCCTACGAGCAGTACGTC.

The chain joins TRBV27 to TRBJ1-2; 8 bases map to TRBD1. Germline loops: CDR1 MNHEY, CDR2 SMNVEV (reference sequence). The CDR3 consists of 15 residues. With 5 bases clipped from V and 2 bases from J, the junction kept 7 bases outside the gene matches. CDR3: CASSLRQGHNYGYTF. The CDR3 DNA sequence: TGTGCCAGCAGTCTTCGACAGGGGCACAACTATGGCTACACCTTC.

This chain connects TRBV28 to TRBJ2-3; the D gene is possibly TRBD2 (6 bases). This CDR3 contains 17 residues. The V end lost 5 bases, the J end lost 1 base, and 19 bases lay between the germline ends. Germline lookup yields CDR1 MDHEN and CDR2 SYDVKM. Here the CDR3 DNA reads TGTGCCAGCAGTCCCTATCAGGCGGAGGGTGGCACAGATACGCAGTATTTT. Its protein is CASSPYQAEGGTDTQYF.

This clone showed up just a few times. The rearrangement joins TRBV6-1 to TRBJ1-1, with 7 bases fitting TRBD1. The CDR3 runs 15 residues. The germline V gene encodes CDR1 MNHNS and CDR2 SASEGT. V shed 1 base, J shed 8 bases, and the junction held 10 bases outside the gene matches. CDR3 nucleotide sequence: TGTGCCAGCAGTGAAGGGAGGACAGGACCTGAGGAAGCTTTCTTT. Residues: CASSEGRTGPEEAFF.

V gene TRBV6-5 combines with J gene TRBJ2-5; TRBD1 matches 8 bases. This CDR3 has 15 amino acids. Germline values: CDR1 MNHEY, CDR2 SVGAGI. Germline trimming cut 6 bases from V and 4 bases from J; bases unmatched to any gene: 10. The CDR3 reads CASSPGQGPGETQYF. CDR3 nucleotide sequence: TGTGCCAGCAGCCCAGGACAGGGCCCTGGAGAGACCCAGTACTTC.

The genes are TRBV2 and TRBJ1-2, with 7 positions matching TRBD1. The V and J ends lost 6 bases and 8 bases, in that order; junction bases with no gene match: 12. Per germline, CDR1 SNHLY and CDR2 FYNNEI. The CDR3 loop spans 14 amino acids. The CDR3 DNA reads as TGTGCCAGCAGGCCAGACACAGGGGCATGGGGCTACACCTTC. This sequence encodes CASRPDTGAWGYTF. Full variable domain (remainder filled in from reference TRBV2 and TRBJ1-2): EPEVTQTPSHQVTQMGQEVILRCVPISNHLYFYWYRQILGQKVEFLVSFYNNEISEKSEIFDDQFSVERPDGSNFTLKIRSTKLEDSAMYFCASRPDTGAWGYTFGSGTRLTVV.

Only one count was recorded for this clone. The chain uses TRBV27 and TRBJ2-1, with D possibly matching TRBD2 (6 bases). CDR3 size: 14 residues. The V end lost 8 bases, the J end lost 8 bases, and 19 bases lay between the germline ends. Looked up from germline, CDR1 is MNHEY and CDR2 is SMNVEV (reference sequence). The CDR3 region has the DNA TGTGCCAGCCATAAGAAGTCCCCGGGGGATGAGCAGTTCTTC. This sequence encodes CASHKKSPGDEQFF.

The chain joins TRBV6-4 to TRBJ1-2; 7 positions agree with TRBD1. Trimming took 3 bases from V and 4 from J; bases not matched to a gene: 2. The CDR3 contains 13 residues. Germline assignment: CDR1 MRHNA and CDR2 SNTAGT. CDR3 coding DNA: TGTGCCAGCAGTGAGGGACAGAGCTATGGCTACACCTTC. Its protein is CASSEGQSYGYTF.

The V call is TRBV5-1, the J call TRBJ1-2; D is undetermined. Germline loops: CDR1 SGHRS, CDR2 YFSETQ. V gave up 4 bases and J gave up 0 bases, with 10 bases separating them. The CDR3 contains 14 residues. CDR3 sequence: CASSQQYTNYGYTF. In nucleotides, the CDR3 is TGCGCCAGCAGCCAACAGTATACTAACTATGGCTACACCTTC.

The rearrangement joins TRBV29-1 to TRBJ2-2; maybe TRBD1 (6 bases). This CDR3 has 12 residues. Per the germline V gene, CDR1 is SQVTM and CDR2 is ANQGSEA. Trimming left V 4 bases short and J 7 bases short, with 10 bases between. The CDR3 is CSVAAGVGELFF. The CDR3 DNA is TGCAGCGTTGCCGCAGGGGTCGGGGAGCTGTTTTTT.

The V call is TRBV11-1, the J call TRBJ2-1, with D possibly matching TRBD1 (6 bases). The CDR3 totals 17 residues. The germline CDR1 and CDR2 sequences are SGHAT and FQDESV (reference sequence). V lost 1 base to trimming and J lost 0 bases, with 13 bases between them. The CDR3 sequence is CASSLGPGASSYNEQFF. Written as DNA, the CDR3 is TGTGCCAGCAGCTTAGGTCCAGGGGCAAGCTCCTACAATGAGCAGTTCTTC.

To note about this clone: Germline is not matched at one junction end, which may reflect a read error. Here the CDR3 reads CAWTRGRNQPQRF. CDR3 nucleotides: TGTGCCTGGACCAGGGGCCGCAATCAGCCCCAGCGTTTT. The chain recombines TRBV30 with TRBJ1-5, with a tentative D call TRBD1 (6 bases). The CDR3 totals 13 residues. Germline assignment: CDR1 GTSNPN and CDR2 SVGIG (reference sequence).

The V call is TRBV6-5, the J call TRBJ2-3; D gene uncertain. CDR1 is MNHEY, CDR2 SVGAGI, per germline. The CDR3 spans 13 residues. With 6 bases removed from V and 4 bases from J, the gap between germline ends came to 11 bases. The CDR3 DNA follows: TGTGCCAGCAGCGCGGCGGCACCAGATACGCAGTATTTT. This codes for CASSAAAPDTQYF.

This clone was recorded once. V is TRBV28 and J is TRBJ2-7; the D is unclear. In germline, CDR1 is MDHEN, CDR2 SYDVKM. V lost 8 bases, J lost 5 bases, and 16 bases lay in between. This CDR3 has 13 amino acids. The CDR3 DNA reads TGTGCCAGCGTCCGACGGGTACCTAACGAGCAGTACTTC. This gives the protein CASVRRVPNEQYF.

The count of this clone is one. J is TRBJ1-1 and V is TRBV23-1, with 11 positions matching TRBD1. TRBV23-1 has ORF status, its function being uncertain. The CDR3 loop spans 18 amino acids. After removal of 2 bases from V and 0 bases from J, the junction contained 8 bases not matched to a gene. In nucleotides, the CDR3 is TGCGCCAGCAGTCAAATTAAAGGACAGGGGGCGATGAACACTGAAGCTTTCTTT. This translates into CASSQIKGQGAMNTEAFF.

With regard to this clone: This sample also contains other DNA sequences that code for the same CDR3. The chain has TRBV7-9 and TRBJ1-4, with D unresolved. The germline gives CDR1 SEHNR, CDR2 FQNEAQ (reference sequence). The V end was cut by 3 bases, the J end by 8 bases, with 7 bases between. The CDR3 extends over 12 amino acids. CDR3 protein: CASSLTGEKLFF. The DNA of the CDR3 is TGTGCCAGCAGCTTGACGGGGGAAAAACTGTTTTTT.

This clone was observed once. The chain is built from TRBV7-2 and TRBJ2-1; 13 bases are shared with TRBD2. The CDR3 spans 14 residues. Germline loops: CDR1 SGHTA, CDR2 FQGNSA. After removal of 7 bases from V and 9 bases from J, the junction contained 6 bases not matched to a gene. The DNA of the CDR3 is TGTGCCAGCAAACTAGCGGGGGGGCCCAGTGAGCAGTTCTTC. It translates to CASKLAGGPSEQFF.

The chain joins TRBV30 to TRBJ2-7; no clear D. This CDR3 contains 11 residues. Germline V gives CDR1 GTSNPN, CDR2 SVGIG (reference sequence). V lost 3 bases to trimming and J lost 11 bases, with 14 bases between them. CDR3 in DNA: TGTGCCTGGAGAGATTCAGGATACGAGTACGTC. This gives the protein CAWRDSGYEYV.

V gene TRBV4-3 combines with J gene TRBJ2-3, with D perhaps TRBD2 (5 bases). Germline CDR1 is LGHNA and CDR2 is YSLEER. The CDR3 has 14 amino acids. The V and J ends lost 2 bases and 5 bases respectively, with 11 bases between them. CDR3 amino acids: CASSQSYRGDTQYF. The CDR3 nucleotides are TGCGCCAGCAGCCAATCCTACCGGGGAGATACGCAGTATTTT.

The rearrangement joins TRBV6-5 to TRBJ2-7; TRBD2 matches 12 bases. J gave up 3 bases and V 6 bases, and 6 bases lay outside the gene matches. Germline CDR1 reads MNHEY; CDR2 reads SVGAGI. CDR3 size: 15 residues. The CDR3 coding sequence is TGTGCCAGCAGGAGGCTGACTAGCGGGGGCTACGAGCAGTACTTC. It specifies CASRRLTSGGYEQYF.

The chain carries TRBV11-3 and TRBJ2-5, with 9 nucleotides matching TRBD1. The CDR3 is 16 amino acids. Trimming at V came to 0 bases and at J to 5 bases, leaving 7 bases not matched to a gene. Germline-derived CDR1 and CDR2 are SGHNT and YENEEA. The CDR3 loop is CASSLDGTGNMETQYF. CDR3 sequence (DNA): TGTGCCAGCAGCTTAGATGGGACAGGGAATATGGAGACCCAGTACTTC.

This clone was observed a handful of times. J is TRBJ1-1 and V is TRBV7-3, with D uncertain. Trimming left V 10 bases short and J 5 bases short, with 11 bases between. Germline CDR1 SGHTA, CDR2 FQGTGA. The CDR3 length is 11 residues. DNA for the CDR3: TGTGCCACCAGTCGGGTTACTGAAGCTTTCTTT. Translating gives CATSRVTEAFF.

This clone was counted once. The chain employs TRBV25-1 and TRBJ1-4; unclear D gene. Per germline, CDR1 MGHDK and CDR2 SYGVNS. With 3 bases removed from V and 4 bases from J, the gap between germline ends came to 9 bases. The CDR3 spans 14 residues. In DNA form, the CDR3 reads TGTGCCAGCAGTGAGCGCACGTTTAATGAAAAACTGTTTTTT. As protein: CASSERTFNEKLFF. Full variable domain (outside the CDR3, taken from reference TRBV25-1 and TRBJ1-4): EADIYQTPRYLVIGTGKKITLECSQTMGHDKMYWYQQDPGMELHLIHYSYGVNSTEKGDLSSESTVSRIRTEHFPLTLESARPSHTSQYLCASSERTFNEKLFFGSGTQLSVL.

The V call is TRBV2, the J call TRBJ1-2, with 9 bases matching TRBD1. The CDR3 has 17 residues. CDR1 and CDR2 (germline): SNHLY, FYNNEI. The V and J ends lost 6 bases and 6 bases, in that order; junction bases with no gene match: 17. The CDR3 region has the DNA TGTGCCAGCAGCGACTGGGACAGGGATCCGTCCCGAGATGGCTACACCTTC. Translating it yields CASSDWDRDPSRDGYTF.

The chain joins TRBV6-1 to TRBJ1-1; D is ambiguous. The CDR3 extends over 19 amino acids. V lost 2 bases, J lost 1 base, and 23 bases lay in between. CDR1 is MNHNS, CDR2 SASEGT, per germline. The CDR3 nucleotides are TGTGCCAGCAGTGAACGGGGAGGAAGCCTCTATTACAGGAACACTGAAGCTTTCTTT. Translated, it gives CASSERGGSLYYRNTEAFF.

The J gene is TRBJ2-5, the V gene TRBV4-1, with TRBD2 matching over 9 bases. After removal of 5 bases from V and 5 bases from J, the junction contained 3 bases not matched to a gene. The CDR3 is 13 amino acids. From germline, CDR1 is MGHRA and CDR2 YSYEKL. This CDR3 reads CASSFLAGETQYF. The CDR3 region has the DNA TGCGCCAGCAGCTTTCTAGCGGGGGAGACCCAGTACTTC.